A selection of T cell receptor beta chains follows, all from one sample in a study of T cell responses to AZD1222 COVID-19 vaccine. Sequenced by immunoSEQ multiplex PCR; TCRdb stores in-frame clones only, minus some. The profile shows 25,000 to 35,000 clones, approximately 78% of them singletons. Sample: peripheral blood, taken on day 0 of AZD1222 vaccination. These receptors came from an adult in good health. Both conserved end residues are part of each CDR3. D genes are given only for firm matches. The size field is filled for only some rows; it gives once, few, many or a size class.

>NA|TRBJ2-5|once|TRBV6-5
TGTGCCAGCAGGCACGTCGGGGAGACCCAGTACTTC
CASRHVGETQYF
>NA|TRBJ1-3|NA|TRBV6-5
TGTGCCAGCAGCCTACGGACCGCCGTTGGAAACACCATATATTTT
CASSLRTAVGNTIYF
>TRBD2|TRBJ2-5|medium-sized|TRBV7-9
TGTGCCAGCAGCTCAGGGACTAGCGGGAGGGGGGAGACCCAGTACTTC
CASSSGTSGRGETQYF
>TRBD1|TRBJ1-2|NA|TRBV6-6
TGTGCCAGCAGTTACAGGGGGCAGAATGATGGCTACACCTTC
CASSYRGQNDGYTF
>NA|TRBJ1-1|NA|TRBV11-2
TGTGCCAGCAGCTTTTTAGGCCTGGGAGCTTTCTTT
CASSFLGLGAFF
>TRBD1|TRBJ2-7|NA|TRBV7-6
TGTGCCAGCAGCACTGGGACAGGTAACGGCTACGAGCAGTACTTC
CASSTGTGNGYEQYF
>NA|TRBJ1-4|NA|TRBV19
TGTGCCAGTAGTATTGGGCAGGGCCTGCCTAATGAAAAACTGTTTTTT
CASSIGQGLPNEKLFF
>NA|TRBJ1-1|NA|TRBV7-9
TGTGCCAGCTCCGGGGAACAGAGAAACACTGAAGCTTTCTTT
CASSGEQRNTEAFF
>TRBD1|TRBJ2-7|NA|TRBV5-1
TGCGCCAGCAGGTCCGGGACAGGTCCCTACGAGCAGTACTTC
CASRSGTGPYEQYF
>NA|TRBJ1-1|NA|TRBV29-1
TGCAGCGTTATAGGACTGACCAACACTGAAGCTTTCTTT
CSVIGLTNTEAFF
>NA|TRBJ1-1|once|TRBV29-1
TGCAGCGTTGAAGAGACGGGGAACACTGAAGCTTTCTTT
CSVEETGNTEAFF
>NA|TRBJ1-1|NA|TRBV27
TGTGCCAGCAGACTACGAGTTATGAACACTGAAGCTTTCTTT
CASRLRVMNTEAFF
>NA|TRBJ1-5|NA|TRBV14
TGTGCCAGCTGGGGGACGGACAATCAGCCCCAGCATTTT
CASWGTDNQPQHF
>NA|TRBJ2-7|NA|TRBV13
TGTGCCAGCAGCCCACGGGGCTCCTACGAGCAGTACTTC
CASSPRGSYEQYF
>NA|TRBJ2-5|NA|TRBV6-1
TGTGCCAGCAGTGAGAGTCGGTCCCCAGAGACCCAGTACTTC
CASSESRSPETQYF
>NA|TRBJ1-2|NA|TRBV10-2
TGCGCCAGCAGTGAATGGACCTTTCTCTATGGCTACACCTTC
CASSEWTFLYGYTF
>NA|TRBJ2-7|once|TRBV5-1
TGCGCCAGCAGCTTGGCTACAGATTCCTACGAGCAGTACTTC
CASSLATDSYEQYF
>NA|TRBJ2-3|NA|TRBV3-1/TRBV3-2
TGTGCCAGCAGCCAGCGGACACTTGGGGATACGCAGTATTTT
CASSQRTLGDTQYF
>TRBD2|TRBJ2-3|NA|TRBV11-2
TGTGCCAGCAGCTTAGCGGGGGGGTCGGATACGCAGTATTTT
CASSLAGGSDTQYF
>NA|TRBJ2-7|NA|TRBV5-1
TGCGCCAGCAGTTCGACCGGGACGACCTACGAGCAGTACTTC
CASSSTGTTYEQYF
>NA|TRBJ1-5|NA|TRBV18
TGTGCCAGCTCACCCGGGAATAGCAATCAGCCCCAGCATTTT
CASSPGNSNQPQHF
>NA|TRBJ1-1|NA|TRBV28
TGTGCCACCACGCAGGGTAGCACTGAAGCTTTCTTT
CATTQGSTEAFF
>NA|TRBJ2-3|NA|TRBV7-2
TGTGCCAGCAGCCCCGCACCAGCCTCAGATACGCAGTATTTT
CASSPAPASDTQYF
>TRBD1|TRBJ2-2|NA|TRBV3-1/TRBV3-2
TGTGCCAGCAGCCCTCGACAGGGTTCGAACACCGGGGAGCTGTTTTTT
CASSPRQGSNTGELFF
>NA|TRBJ1-4|NA|TRBV27
TGTGCCAGCAGTTTAAGGTGGACAGCAACTAATGAAAAACTGTTTTTT
CASSLRWTATNEKLFF